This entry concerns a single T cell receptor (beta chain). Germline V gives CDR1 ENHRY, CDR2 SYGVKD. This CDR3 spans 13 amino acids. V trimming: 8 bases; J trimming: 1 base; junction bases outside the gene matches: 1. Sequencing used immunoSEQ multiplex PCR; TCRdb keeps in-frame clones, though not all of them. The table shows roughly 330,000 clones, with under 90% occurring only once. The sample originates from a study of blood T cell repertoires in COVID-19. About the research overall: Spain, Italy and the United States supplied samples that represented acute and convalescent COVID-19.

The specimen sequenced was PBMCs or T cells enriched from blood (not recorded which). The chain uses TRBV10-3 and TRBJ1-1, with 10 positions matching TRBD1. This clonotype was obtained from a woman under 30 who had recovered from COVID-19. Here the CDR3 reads CAIGTGENTEAFF. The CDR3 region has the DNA TGTGCCATCGGGACAGGGGAGAACACTGAAGCTTTCTTT.